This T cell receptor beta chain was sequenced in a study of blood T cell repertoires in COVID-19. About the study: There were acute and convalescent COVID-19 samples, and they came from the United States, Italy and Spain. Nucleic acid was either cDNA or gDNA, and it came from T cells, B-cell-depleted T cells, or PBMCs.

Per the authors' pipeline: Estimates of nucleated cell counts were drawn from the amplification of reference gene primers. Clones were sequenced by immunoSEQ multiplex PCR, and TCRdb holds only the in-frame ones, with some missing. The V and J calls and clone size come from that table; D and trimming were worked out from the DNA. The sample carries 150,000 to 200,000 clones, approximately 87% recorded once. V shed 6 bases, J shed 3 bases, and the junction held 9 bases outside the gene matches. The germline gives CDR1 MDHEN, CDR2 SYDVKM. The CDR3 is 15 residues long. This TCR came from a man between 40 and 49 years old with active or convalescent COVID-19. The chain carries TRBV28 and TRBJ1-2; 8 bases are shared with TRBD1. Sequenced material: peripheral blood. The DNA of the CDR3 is TGTGCCAGCAGAGTAGCAGGGGGCGCGGACTATGGCTACACCTTC. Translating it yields CASRVAGGADYGYTF.